Listed below are T cell receptor beta chains from one sample, sequenced in a study of vaccination and CD4 T cells after COVID-19. In TCRdb, the PCR reads were re-called with MiXCR into one record per CDR3 protein. The sample consists of about 11,000 distinct CDR3 sequences, roughly 65% of them appearing once. For these TCRs, the target antigens are not known. Sequenced input: CD4+ T cells from blood, cultured in vitro. The source of these receptors is a human donor who had recovered from COVID-19. The CDR3 runs from the conserved cysteine through the conserved F or W. The order of the fields is clone size, D gene, J gene, V gene, CDR3 length, CDR3 protein. The D gene is left open where the match is weak. The size entry is marked missing in some rows and otherwise reads once, few, many or a size class.

abundance: .; d_gene: .; j_gene: TRBJ1-5; v_gene: TRBV27; len: 14; CDR3aa: CASSLRGGNQPQHF
abundance: once; d_gene: .; j_gene: TRBJ1-5; v_gene: TRBV19; len: 13; CDR3aa: CASSIEYNQPQHF
abundance: .; d_gene: .; j_gene: TRBJ2-7; v_gene: TRBV6-1; len: 14; CDR3aa: CASSTGTSLGSEYF
abundance: .; d_gene: .; j_gene: TRBJ1-2; v_gene: TRBV28; len: 11; CDR3aa: CASSSSFGYTF
abundance: .; d_gene: .; j_gene: TRBJ2-1; v_gene: TRBV20-1; len: 12; CDR3aa: CTYGGPYNEQFF
abundance: .; d_gene: TRBD1; j_gene: TRBJ1-2; v_gene: TRBV7-8; len: 14; CDR3aa: CASSSGTGDYGYTF
abundance: few; d_gene: .; j_gene: TRBJ1-2; v_gene: TRBV15; len: 16; CDR3aa: CATSRDVRPDNYGYTF
abundance: .; d_gene: .; j_gene: TRBJ2-5; v_gene: TRBV6-2/TRBV6-3; len: 14; CDR3aa: CASSFSGTSETQYF
abundance: .; d_gene: .; j_gene: TRBJ1-2; v_gene: TRBV28; len: 15; CDR3aa: CASTRTGTTNYGYTF
abundance: .; d_gene: TRBD1; j_gene: TRBJ2-7; v_gene: TRBV27; len: 14; CDR3aa: CASSFRQGVHEQYF
abundance: few; d_gene: TRBD1; j_gene: TRBJ1-2; v_gene: TRBV29-1; len: 15; CDR3aa: CSVLDRLNLGDGYTF
abundance: .; d_gene: TRBD1; j_gene: TRBJ1-6; v_gene: TRBV6-5; len: 17; CDR3aa: CASSYPGQGEAISPLHF
abundance: once; d_gene: TRBD1; j_gene: TRBJ1-6; v_gene: TRBV28; len: 16; CDR3aa: CASITAVGQGSSPLHF